There are a few counts of the clone carrying this TCR beta chain. This is likely an artifact of a read error, given a far larger clone one base away. As the CDR3 is not closed by the conserved phenylalanine or tryptophan, this likely results from a read error. Germline V gives CDR1 DFQATT, CDR2 SNEGSKA (reference sequence). CDR3 size: 11 residues. The germline V and J ends were trimmed by 3 bases and 3 bases, with 6 bases remaining between them. This record belongs to a study of shared clonotypes between healthy human individuals. The replicate PCRs on unsorted PBMC were given about 300 ng DNA, which is 27,000 or so T cell genomes. Source study methods: Owing to the provision of junction-only sequences devoid of quality scores by immunoSEQ, filtering differed. Measured with immunoSEQ multiplex PCR; TCRdb has only the in-frame clones, and not every one. From that table come the V and J calls and clone size; the DNA was used to work out D and trimming. The sample includes hundreds of thousands of clones, approximately 71% of them seen just once.

The V gene is TRBV20-1, the J gene TRBJ2-7; D is uncertain. Sequencing input: PBMCs. The clonotype originates from a middle-aged woman in good health. Some clones in this sample may be carry-over from other donors' samples. The CDR3 DNA reads as TGCAGTGCTAGTGTCAACTACGAGCAGTACCTC. It encodes CSASVNYEQYL.